Below, 12 T cell receptor beta chains from the same sample are listed, as sequenced in a study of blood T cell repertoires in COVID-19 (TCRdb year 2020). Receptor amplification or capture employed the immunoSEQ multiplex PCR assay. TCRdb took over this immuneACCESS table, retaining in-frame rearrangements with V and J assigned. Such tables are incomplete; in checked studies, under half of the missing clones stem from an unresolved V gene, and the remainder is unexplained. The sample yields 68,000 or so clones; around 80% were counted once. The top ten hold around 32% of the sample. Sequenced sample: peripheral blood. These receptors originate from a human donor in a cohort sampled during active COVID-19.

The CDR3: CASSLGTVGLYNEQFF. The DNA of the CDR3 is TGTGCCAGCAGCTTAGGGACAGTCGGGCTCTACAATGAGCAGTTCTTC. The gene calls are TRBV11-3 and TRBJ2-1; tentative D call: TRBD1 (6 bases). V shed 1 base and J shed 3 bases, with 13 bases lying between them. From germline, CDR1 is SGHNT and CDR2 YENEEA. The CDR3 runs to 16 residues.

There are a few counts of this clone. The CDR3 loop reads CASSPGDSSNQPQHF. CDR3 DNA: TGTGCCAGCAGCCCGGGGGACAGTAGCAATCAGCCCCAGCATTTT. This chain connects TRBV7-9 to TRBJ1-5, with TRBD1 matching 7 bases. V dropped 5 bases and J dropped 0; count of bases not matched to a gene: 4. Germline V CDR1 and CDR2: SEHNR, FQNEAQ (reference sequence). The CDR3 runs to 15 residues. The full variable domain, its missing parts supplied by reference TRBV7-9 and TRBJ1-5, is DTGVSQNPRHKITKRGQNVTFRCDPISEHNRLYWYRQTLGQGPEFLTYFQNEAQLEKSRLLSDRFSAERPKGSFSTLEIQRTEQGDSAMYLCASSPGDSSNQPQHFGDGTRLSIL.

The chain recombines TRBV7-2 with TRBJ2-3; 16 bases align to TRBD2. Germline loops: CDR1 SGHTA, CDR2 FQGNSA. The CDR3 sequence is 16 residues long. The V and J ends lost 5 bases and 11 bases, in that order; junction bases with no gene match: 10. CDR3 sequence reads: CASSQGTSGRAIKQYF. In DNA, the CDR3 is TGTGCCAGCAGCCAGGGGACTAGCGGGAGGGCCATAAAGCAGTATTTT.

V gene TRBV29-1 combines with J gene TRBJ1-1, with a weak D call TRBD1 (6 bases). Germline loops: CDR1 SQVTM, CDR2 ANQGSEA. The CDR3 has 11 amino acids. Trimming removed 7 bases from V and 1 base from J, with 7 bases in between. CDR3 amino acids: CSGTENTEAFF. CDR3 coding DNA: TGCAGCGGGACAGAGAACACTGAAGCTTTCTTT.

This sequence joins TRBV11-1 and TRBJ2-3; D is undetermined. Germline loops: CDR1 SGHAT, CDR2 FQDESV (reference sequence). Trimming stripped 4 bases from V and 3 bases from J, with 2 bases between. The CDR3 runs 11 residues. The CDR3 region has the DNA TGTGCCAGCAGCTCGACAGATACGCAGTATTTT. Encoded protein: CASSSTDTQYF.

This clone turned up a few times. V gene TRBV29-1 combines with J gene TRBJ2-7, with 9 bases aligning to TRBD2. The CDR3 covers 17 residues. V lost 0 bases and J lost 2; bases outside the gene matches: 11. Germline CDR1 is SQVTM and CDR2 is ANQGSEA. This CDR3 reads CSVEDGAGGLHPYEQYF. The DNA for the CDR3 is TGCAGCGTTGAAGATGGGGCGGGAGGGCTACATCCCTACGAGCAGTACTTC.

This clone was picked up one time. The rearrangement links TRBV28 to TRBJ2-1, with 10 positions matching TRBD2. Germline loops: CDR1 MDHEN, CDR2 SYDVKM. The CDR3 runs 14 residues. Trimming removed 3 bases from V and 15 bases from J; junction bases left unmatched: 11. CDR3: CASSFRTSGGPGFF. DNA for the CDR3: TGTGCCAGCAGTTTTCGGACTAGCGGAGGTCCCGGGTTCTTC.

V gene TRBV6-5 combines with J gene TRBJ1-2; perhaps TRBD1 as D (6 bases). The CDR3 has 13 residues. V was cut by 7 bases and J by 8 bases, with 17 bases left in between. In germline, CDR1 is MNHEY, CDR2 SVGAGI. The CDR3 region has the DNA TGTGCCAGCACCCACGACAGGCTGGGGGGCTACACCTTC. It is translated as CASTHDRLGGYTF.

The chain couples TRBV19 to TRBJ1-2; TRBD1 is a possible D gene (6 bases). Germline V gives CDR1 LNHDA, CDR2 SQIVND (reference sequence). Trimming removed 4 bases at V and 0 bases at J, with 12 bases between. The CDR3 covers 15 residues. The CDR3 nucleotides read TGTGCCAGTAGTACAGGGACAAGAGCTAACTATGGCTACACCTTC. Translated: CASSTGTRANYGYTF. Complete variable domain (other parts from reference TRBV19 and TRBJ1-2): DGGITQSPKYLFRKEGQNVTLSCEQNLNHDAMYWYRQDPGQGLRLIYYSQIVNDFQKGDIAEGYSVSREKKESFPLTVTSAQKNPTAFYLCASSTGTRANYGYTFGSGTRLTVV.

The chain uses TRBV29-1 and TRBJ2-2; a possible D gene is TRBD2 (5 bases). Looked up from germline, CDR1 is SQVTM and CDR2 is ANQGSEA. The CDR3 is 14 residues long. Trimming took off 7 bases at V and 0 bases at J, with 12 bases between the two ends. The CDR3 coding sequence is TGCAGCGCCGAGGGAAGGGCGAACACCGGGGAGCTGTTTTTT. Its translation: CSAEGRANTGELFF.

The chain employs TRBV28 and TRBJ1-1; 7 bases agree with TRBD1. From germline, CDR1 is MDHEN and CDR2 SYDVKM. V lost 3 bases and J lost 3; bases outside the gene matches: 1. The CDR3 has 13 residues. DNA of the CDR3: TGTGCCAGCAGTTTCGGGACAGACACTGAAGCTTTCTTT. Protein sequence: CASSFGTDTEAFF.

The chain links TRBV5-1 to TRBJ1-1; a weak D match, TRBD1 (6 bases). This CDR3 region has 14 residues. The V gene lost 4 bases and the J gene lost 0 bases, with 10 bases spanning the gap. Germline CDR1 and CDR2: SGHRS and YFSETQ. CDR3 nucleotides: TGCGCCAGCAGCGCGGACAGCATGAACACTGAAGCTTTCTTT. Translated, it gives CASSADSMNTEAFF.